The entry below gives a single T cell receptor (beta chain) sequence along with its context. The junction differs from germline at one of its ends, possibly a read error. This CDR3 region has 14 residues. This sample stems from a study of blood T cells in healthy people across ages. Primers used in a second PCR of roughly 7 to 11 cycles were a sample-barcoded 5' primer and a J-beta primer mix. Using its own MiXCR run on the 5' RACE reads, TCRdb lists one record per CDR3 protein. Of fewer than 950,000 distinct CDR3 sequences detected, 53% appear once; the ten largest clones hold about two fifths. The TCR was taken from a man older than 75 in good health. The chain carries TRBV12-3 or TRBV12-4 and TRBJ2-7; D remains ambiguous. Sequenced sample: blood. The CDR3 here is CASSLKRPPYEQYF. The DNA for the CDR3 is TGCGCCAGCAGTCTCAAGCGCCCTCCCTACGAGCAGTACTTC.